The rows below give T cell receptor beta chains drawn from one sample of a study of T cells in Graves' hyperthyroidism and ophthalmopathy. TCRdb analysed the multiplex PCR reads with MiXCR anew, one entry per CDR3 protein. This sample has 300,000 to 400,000 distinct CDR3 sequences, with 13% found just once. Material: blood. The receptor source for this set is a woman between 18 and 30 years old with Graves' hyperthyroidism. Each CDR3 is given with its conserved first and last residue. Each record gives: CDR3 protein, CDR3 DNA, J gene, V gene, D gene, clone size, CDR3 length. The D gene is left open where the match is weak. The listing skips clone size in some rows; elsewhere it reads once, few, many or a size class.

CASRNRFGTANTEAFF	TGTGCCAGCAGGAACCGCTTCGGGACAGCCAACACTGAAGCTTTCTTT	TRBJ1-1	TRBV3-1	TRBD1	many	16
CASSATQGARLAGLVNEQFF	TGTGCCAGTAGTGCGACACAGGGGGCGAGACTAGCGGGCTTGGTAAATGAGCAGTTCTTC	TRBJ2-1	TRBV19	-	-	20
CASSFQREGRYEQFF	TGTGCCAGCAGTTTCCAGCGGGAGGGCCGCTATGAGCAGTTCTTC	TRBJ2-1	TRBV27	TRBD2	-	15
CSAPPGQGLVGANVLTF	TGCAGTGCTCCCCCCGGACAGGGGTTAGTCGGGGCCAACGTCCTGACTTTC	TRBJ2-6	TRBV20-1	TRBD1	-	17
CASSPEPTEYQETQYF	TGTGCCAGCAGTCCAGAACCTACAGAGTACCAAGAGACCCAGTACTTC	TRBJ2-5	TRBV6-1	-	-	16
CSAAPSHRGSSQPQHF	TGCAGTGCCGCCCCATCGCACAGGGGGTCTAGTCAGCCCCAGCATTTT	TRBJ1-5	TRBV20-1	TRBD1	many	16
CASSQEPETGGEQFF	TGCGCCAGCAGCCAAGAGCCGGAGACAGGAGGTGAGCAGTTCTTC	TRBJ2-1	TRBV4-1	-	-	15
CASRRQGSSRNTIYF	TGTGCCAGCAGGCGACAGGGCTCCTCTAGAAACACCATATATTTT	TRBJ1-3	TRBV3-1	TRBD1	few	15
CAWSGLAGDLNEQFF	TGTGCCTGGTCCGGACTAGCGGGAGATCTCAATGAGCAGTTCTTC	TRBJ2-1	TRBV30	TRBD2	many	15
CASSPRTGNNEAFF	TGTGCCAGTAGTCCCCGGACAGGGAATAATGAAGCTTTCTTT	TRBJ1-1	TRBV19	TRBD1	-	14
CSAKTPSRDRGLAGVCYEQFF	TGCAGTGCCAAAACCCCCAGCCGGGACAGGGGACTAGCGGGAGTATGTTATGAGCAGTTCTTC	TRBJ2-1	TRBV20-1	TRBD2	-	21
CASSTSYIYGYTF	TGTGCCAGCAGCACCTCATATATCTATGGCTACACCTTC	TRBJ1-2	TRBV28	-	many	13
CSAQPGLPVETQYF	TGCAGTGCGCAACCGGGACTGCCGGTTGAGACCCAGTACTTC	TRBJ2-5	TRBV20-1	-	many	14
CASSLNSGADTQYF	TGTGCCAGCAGCCTAAATAGCGGGGCAGATACGCAGTATTTT	TRBJ2-3	TRBV7-3	TRBD2	many	14
CASSEEGRTVGVEQFF	TGTGCCAGCAGTGAAGAAGGGCGAACAGTGGGGGTAGAGCAGTTCTTC	TRBJ2-1	TRBV25-1	-	-	16
CATRGSGGGYNEQFF	TGTGCCACCCGGGGGAGCGGAGGGGGATACAATGAGCAGTTCTTC	TRBJ2-1	TRBV12-3/TRBV12-4	-	-	15
CSAILAGDNTGELFF	TGCAGTGCTATACTAGCGGGAGATAACACCGGGGAGCTGTTTTTT	TRBJ2-2	TRBV20-1	TRBD2	many	15
CATSRDISGGADGQYF	TGTGCCACCAGCAGAGATATTAGCGGGGGGGCCGACGGGCAGTACTTC	TRBJ2-7	TRBV15	TRBD2	many	16
CASRQGGTGELFF	TGTGCCAGCAGACAGGGGGGCACCGGGGAGCTGTTTTTT	TRBJ2-2	TRBV12-3/TRBV12-4	TRBD1	many	13
CASSVTSGATEAFF	TGTGCCAGCAGCGTGACCTCAGGGGCCACTGAAGCTTTCTTT	TRBJ1-1	TRBV6-1	-	few	14
CASSLNTRVSLNEDTEAFF	TGTGCCAGCAGCTTAAACACCAGAGTATCCCTGAACGAGGACACTGAAGCTTTCTTT	TRBJ1-1	TRBV7-6	-	-	19
CASSQQGSDQPQHF	TGTGCCAGCAGCCAACAGGGATCTGATCAGCCCCAGCATTTT	TRBJ1-5	TRBV3-1	-	many	14
CASSQVSGGTQYF	TGTGCCAGCAGCCAAGTAAGCGGGGGAACGCAGTATTTT	TRBJ2-3	TRBV3-1	TRBD2	many	13
CASRERGSYNEQFF	TGTGCCAGCCGCGAACGGGGCTCCTACAATGAGCAGTTCTTC	TRBJ2-1	TRBV6-1	-	few	14
CSAIGDGLDPTDTQYF	TGCAGTGCTATAGGGGACGGACTAGATCCCACAGATACGCAGTATTTT	TRBJ2-3	TRBV20-1	TRBD2	many	16